The text below deals with one T cell receptor beta chain. This clone occurred once. Its antigen is unknown. The sample holds no much larger clone one base away, and base qualities are not on file. Each collaborating institution followed its own protocols to collect whole blood in K2EDTA tubes. For TCRbeta analysis, collaborators shipped samples as frozen whole blood, isolated PBMCs, or DNA extracted from either of those sample types. The immunoSEQ Assay, a bias-controlled multiplex PCR, was used to amplify TCRbeta CDR3 regions from genomic DNA. The original pipeline was this. The number of nucleated cells in each sample was estimated from the amplification of reference gene primers within the assay. Sequence reads were collapsed and filtered to measure the absolute abundance of every unique TCRbeta CDR3 rearrangement. For each sample, productive Simpson clonality was calculated as the square root of Simpson's diversity index across productive rearrangements. Imported from immuneACCESS, the table was reduced by TCRdb to in-frame sequences with V and J called. These copies leave out some clones; in studies compared against another copy, an unresolved V gene accounts for under half, and the cause of the remainder is not known. V and J calls and clone size are as listed in that table; D and trimming were resolved from the DNA. For this sample there are 85,000 to 95,000 clones; around 87% appear just once. The top ten hold 4.9% of the sample.

The data are from a study of blood T cell repertoires in COVID-19 (dated by TCRdb to 2020 to 2021). For context, the study as a whole: Collaborator samples came from the United States, Italy and Spain and covered acute and convalescent phases of COVID-19. Samples came from the ongoing ImmuneRACE study (first 160 participants) plus 1,254 subjects from 6 global collaborators. A freely available public database, intended as a resource for researchers studying the immune response to SARS-CoV-2, is where the repertoires were released. Nearly every sample came with metadata listing a de-identified subject ID, COVID-19 status, age in years and sex. The prospective study material was composed of cDNA or gDNA derived from T cells, B-cell-depleted T cells, or PBMCs. Subjects who had been exposed to COVID-19, were actively infected with it, or had recovered from it provided the deeply sampled blood TCRbeta repertoires that made up the dataset. Where available, HLA class I and class II types were obtained from metadata supplied by the sample provider rather than from assay-based typing.

Paper-wide results and their limitations: Clinical and demographic metadata were provided uncurated, with the amount varying by source and participant.

Inclusive of the bounding cysteine and phenylalanine, the CDR3 is 15 residues long. Only the CDR3 part of the read is kept: 45 bases, read in frame from the first base. Ends trimmed: V by 2 bases, J by 4 bases; bases unmatched to a gene: 4. CDR1 is given as LGHNT and CDR2 as FRNRAP, both from the germline V gene. Sequenced: peripheral blood. Here the chain combines TRBV12-5 and TRBJ2-2, with 7 bases matching TRBD1. The sequence derives from a woman of 80 years or more with acute or convalescent COVID-19. The DNA sequence follows: TGTGCTAGTGGTTTGACAGGGGTCCGCACCGGGGAGCTGTTTTTT. Protein translation: CASGLTGVRTGELFF.